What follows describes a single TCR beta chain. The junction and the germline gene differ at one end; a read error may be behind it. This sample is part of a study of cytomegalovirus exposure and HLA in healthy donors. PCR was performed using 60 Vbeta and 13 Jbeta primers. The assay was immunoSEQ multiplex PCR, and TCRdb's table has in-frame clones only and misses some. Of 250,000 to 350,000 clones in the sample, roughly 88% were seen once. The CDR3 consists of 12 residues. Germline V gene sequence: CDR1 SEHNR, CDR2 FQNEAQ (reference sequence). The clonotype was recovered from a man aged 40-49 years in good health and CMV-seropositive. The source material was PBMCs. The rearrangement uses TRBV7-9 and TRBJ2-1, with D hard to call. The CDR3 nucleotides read TGTGCCAGCAGGCCAGGCTACAGTGAGCAGTTCTTC. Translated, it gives CASRPGYSEQFF.